Following are 19 T cell receptor beta chains from one sample sequenced in a study of blood T cell repertoires in COVID-19. Sequenced by immunoSEQ multiplex PCR; TCRdb stores in-frame clones only, minus some. The sample contains 300,000 to 400,000 clones, around 84% of which appear only once. The sequenced material came from PBMCs or T cells enriched from blood (not recorded which). The receptors originated from a woman between 25 and 40 years old who had been exposed to COVID-19.

The rearrangement uses TRBV10-3 and TRBJ1-3; 8 bases map to TRBD1. Germline loops: CDR1 ENHRY, CDR2 SYGVKD. The CDR3 consists of 14 residues. With 10 bases clipped from V and 0 bases from J, the junction kept 5 bases outside the gene matches. The CDR3 is CATGQGTSGNTIYF. As DNA, the CDR3 is TGTGCCACAGGACAGGGAACCTCTGGAAACACCATATATTTT.

A single count supports this clone. The chain uses TRBV28 and TRBJ1-5; 7 bases align to TRBD1. Trimming at V came to 3 bases and at J to 6 bases, leaving 8 bases not matched to a gene. Germline CDR1 and CDR2: MDHEN and SYDVKM. The CDR3 is made up of 15 amino acids. This CDR3 is CASSFEGAGFQPQHF. The CDR3 DNA reads TGTGCCAGCAGTTTCGAGGGGGCGGGATTTCAGCCCCAGCATTTT.

This sequence joins TRBV6-5 and TRBJ2-3; 11 bases are shared with TRBD2. This CDR3 contains 16 residues. Germline-derived CDR1 and CDR2 are MNHEY and SVGAGI. Trimming cost V 2 bases and J 3 bases; bases outside gene matches: 4. CDR3 region: CASSYELAGGTDTQYF. The CDR3 DNA follows: TGTGCCAGCAGTTACGAGCTAGCGGGAGGAACAGATACGCAGTATTTT.

The J gene is TRBJ1-1, the V gene TRBV6-4; the D is unclear. The CDR3 length is 15 residues. V shed 6 bases and J shed 0 bases, with 14 bases lying between them. Per germline, CDR1 MRHNA and CDR2 SNTAGT. The CDR3 here is CASRATEFMNTEAFF. As DNA, the CDR3 is TGTGCCAGCAGAGCTACAGAGTTCATGAACACTGAAGCTTTCTTT.

The V gene is TRBV30, the J gene TRBJ1-2, with TRBD1 matching 9 bases. This CDR3 has 15 amino acids. Germline CDR1 reads GTSNPN; CDR2 reads SVGIG (reference sequence). The trim removed 2 bases at V and 4 bases at J, leaving 8 bases unmatched. The CDR3 loop is CAWSLRTGEGYGYTF. As DNA, the CDR3 is TGTGCCTGGAGTTTAAGGACAGGGGAGGGCTATGGCTACACCTTC.

The chain uses TRBV9 and TRBJ1-2, with TRBD1 identical over 7 bases. CDR3 length: 17 amino acids. The germline V gene encodes CDR1 SGDLS and CDR2 YYNGEE. The trim removed 4 bases at V and 3 bases at J, leaving 15 bases unmatched. CDR3 in amino acids: CASSSPRDSKPYYGYTF. CDR3 DNA: TGTGCCAGCAGCTCCCCTCGGGACAGCAAACCGTACTATGGCTACACCTTC.

The V gene is TRBV5-1, the J gene TRBJ2-3; 11 nucleotides match TRBD2. CDR3 size: 16 residues. Germline V CDR1 and CDR2: SGHRS, YFSETQ. Trimming cost V 4 bases and J 2 bases; bases outside gene matches: 6. The DNA of the CDR3 is TGCGCCAGCAGCGCATTTAGCGGGGGGGTCACAGATACGCAGTATTTT. Residues: CASSAFSGGVTDTQYF.

The chain carries TRBV5-4 and TRBJ1-2; TRBD1 might be the D (6 bases). Per the germline V gene, CDR1 is SGHNT and CDR2 is YYREEE (reference sequence). Trimming shortened V by 5 bases and J by 5 bases, and 16 bases separated the two germline ends. The CDR3 length is 14 residues. CDR3 nucleotides: TGTGCCAGCAGTGGGGAACAGGGTGGTTATGGCTACACCTTC. Residues: CASSGEQGGYGYTF.

This chain uses TRBV4-1 with TRBJ2-3; 12 bases fit TRBD2. CDR1 is MGHRA, CDR2 YSYEKL, per germline. V shed 2 bases, J shed 6 bases, and the junction held 6 bases outside the gene matches. The length of the CDR3 is 16 residues. The CDR3 loop is CASSQYASGGADTQYF. The CDR3 bases are TGCGCCAGCAGCCAATATGCTAGCGGGGGGGCGGATACGCAGTATTTT.

The rearrangement links TRBV3-1 (or the pseudogene TRBV3-2) to TRBJ1-4; 7 positions agree with TRBD1. Germline CDR1 LGHDT, CDR2 YNNKEL (reference sequence). V was clipped by 0 bases and J by 4 bases; unmatched bases: 5. This CDR3 comprises 16 residues. As DNA, the CDR3 is TGTGCCAGCAGCCAAGAAGAGGACAGGTATAATGAAAAACTGTTTTTT. Translation: CASSQEEDRYNEKLFF.

The chain employs TRBV28 and TRBJ2-3, with TRBD1 identical over 9 bases. J lost 2 bases, V lost 7 bases, and 4 bases had no gene match. The CDR3 has 14 amino acids. Per the germline V gene, CDR1 is MDHEN and CDR2 is SYDVKM. CDR3 sequence reads: CASTGQGITDTQYF. The CDR3 DNA follows: TGTGCCAGCACCGGACAGGGGATCACAGATACGCAGTATTTT. Drawing the rest from reference TRBV28 and TRBJ2-3, the complete variable domain is DVKVTQSSRYLVKRTGEKVFLECVQDMDHENMFWYRQDPGLGLRLIYFSYDVKMKEKGDIPEGYSVSREKKERFSLILESASTNQTSMYLCASTGQGITDTQYFGPGTRLTVL.

The chain uses TRBV9 and TRBJ2-5; D is perhaps TRBD1 (6 bases). The germline CDR1 and CDR2 sequences are SGDLS and YYNGEE. The CDR3 has 16 residues. V shed 4 bases and J shed 2 bases, with 18 bases lying between them. The CDR3 reads CASSQGRTGIQETQYF. The CDR3, as DNA: TGTGCCAGCAGCCAGGGGCGTACGGGGATTCAAGAGACCCAGTACTTC.

The V and J genes are TRBV14 and TRBJ1-4; TRBD1 might be the D (6 bases). This CDR3 is built from 16 residues. Per the germline V gene, CDR1 is SGHDN and CDR2 is FVKESK. Trimming cost V 0 bases and J 8 bases, with 16 bases left between them. The DNA of the CDR3 is TGTGCCAGCAGCCAAGAAGGCGGCAGGGGTTTAGAAAAACTGTTTTTT. It yields the protein CASSQEGGRGLEKLFF.

The chain is built from TRBV6-2 or TRBV6-3 and TRBJ1-5, with D unresolved. There are 14 residues in the CDR3. Trimming removed 2 bases from V and 7 bases from J, with 12 bases in between. Germline V CDR1 and CDR2: MNHEY, SVGEGT. This chain's CDR3 is CASSYRAGLQPQHF. CDR3 DNA: TGTGCCAGCAGTTACAGGGCGGGGTTGCAGCCCCAGCATTTT.

The V call is TRBV3-1 (or the pseudogene TRBV3-2), the J call TRBJ2-5, with 9 bases lining up with TRBD2. V was clipped by 4 bases and J by 5 bases; unmatched bases: 11. Germline-derived CDR1 and CDR2 are LGHDT and YNNKEL (reference sequence). The CDR3 extends over 16 amino acids. CDR3 sequence (DNA): TGTGCCAGCAGCCTCCTCCCTAATAGCGGGAGCGAGACCCAGTACTTC. Amino acid sequence: CASSLLPNSGSETQYF.

The chain recombines TRBV25-1 with TRBJ1-2, with TRBD1 as a possible D gene (5 bases). Germline V gene data show CDR1 as MGHDK and CDR2 as SYGVNS. V lost 3 bases and J 3 bases, leaving 11 bases between the germline ends. The CDR3 has 14 amino acids. The CDR3 reads CASSDIDSYYGYTF. In DNA form, the CDR3 reads TGTGCCAGCAGTGATATAGACAGCTACTATGGCTACACCTTC.

The gene calls are TRBV4-1 and TRBJ2-7; no firm D call. This CDR3 is 13 amino acids long. Trimming removed 3 bases at V and 4 bases at J, with 10 bases between. Germline V gene data show CDR1 as MGHRA and CDR2 as YSYEKL. The DNA for the CDR3 is TGCGCCAGCAGCCAGTACATCCAATACGAGCAGTACTTC. It is translated as CASSQYIQYEQYF.

The CDR3 nucleotides read TGTGCCAGCAGGGGAGCGTCTGGAAACACCATATATTTT. Translated: CASRGASGNTIYF. The chain joins TRBV6-5 to TRBJ1-3; D is uncertain. CDR3 length equals 13 residues. Germline lookup yields CDR1 MNHEY and CDR2 SVGAGI. V dropped 6 bases and J dropped 1 base, with 7 bases sitting between them.

This chain links TRBV27 with TRBJ2-3; D remains ambiguous. The CDR3 runs to 14 residues. Germline V gene lookup returns CDR1 MNHEY and CDR2 SMNVEV (reference sequence). The germline V and J ends were trimmed by 5 bases and 4 bases, with 13 bases remaining between them. This CDR3 is CASSSQTDSDTQYF. Here the CDR3 DNA reads TGTGCCAGCAGTAGCCAAACTGATTCAGATACGCAGTATTTT.